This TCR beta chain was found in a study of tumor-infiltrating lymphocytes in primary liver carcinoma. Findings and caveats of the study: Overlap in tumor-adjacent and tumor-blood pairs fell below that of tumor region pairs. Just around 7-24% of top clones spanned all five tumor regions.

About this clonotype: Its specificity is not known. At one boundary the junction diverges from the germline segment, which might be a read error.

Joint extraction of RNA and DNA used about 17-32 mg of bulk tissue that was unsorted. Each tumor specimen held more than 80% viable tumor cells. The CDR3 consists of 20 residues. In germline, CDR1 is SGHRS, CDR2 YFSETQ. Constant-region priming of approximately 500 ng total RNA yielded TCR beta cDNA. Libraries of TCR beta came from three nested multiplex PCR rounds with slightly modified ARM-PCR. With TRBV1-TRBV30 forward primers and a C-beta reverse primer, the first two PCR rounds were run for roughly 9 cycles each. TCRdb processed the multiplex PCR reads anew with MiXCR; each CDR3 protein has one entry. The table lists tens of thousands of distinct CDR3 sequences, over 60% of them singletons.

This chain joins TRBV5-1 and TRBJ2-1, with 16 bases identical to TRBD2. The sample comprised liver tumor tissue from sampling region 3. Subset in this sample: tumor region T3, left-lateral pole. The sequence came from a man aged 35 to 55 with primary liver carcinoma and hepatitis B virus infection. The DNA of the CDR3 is TGCGCCAGCAGCGCAGCCGGGACTAGCGGGAGGGCCCGTTCCTGCAATGAGCATTTCTTC. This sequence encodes CASSAAGTSGRARSCNEHFF.